The 12 T cell receptor beta chains presented below share a single source sample, sequenced in a study of T cell clonality in common variable immunodeficiency. Profiled with immunoSEQ multiplex PCR; TCRdb holds only in-frame clones, not every one. The profile covers tens of thousands of clones, none occurring a single time. The source material was peripheral blood mononuclear cells. The receptors shown here come from a person aged 18 to 75 in good health.

This clone has at least ten counts. The missing CDR3 end, 3 residues past where the read stops, is filled in from the germline J gene. This chain links TRBV20-1 with TRBJ2-3; a possible D gene is TRBD2 (5 bases). Trimming stripped 6 bases from V and 5 bases from J, with 18 bases between. CDR1 is DFQATT and CDR2 is SNEGSKA in the germline V gene (reference sequence). The CDR3 covers 14 residues. The CDR3 DNA, read in part, is TGCAGTGCCTCCGGGCGCGGGCTTGTAGATACG. Translated, it gives CSASGRGLVDT. The entire CDR3 protein is CSASGRGLVDTQYF.

This clone was counted ten times or more. With the read ending 3 residues before the CDR3 end, the germline J gene is used to fill in that end. The V gene is TRBV29-1, the J gene TRBJ2-1; 7 bases are shared with TRBD1. Per the germline V gene, CDR1 is SQVTM and CDR2 is ANQGSEA. Losses at the gene ends were 4 bases for V and 7 bases for J; bases not matched to a gene: 10. The CDR3 runs 14 residues. The DNA read from the CDR3 is TGCAGCGTTGTCGAGGGGGCGACGGGGAATGAG. Its translation: CSVVEGATGNE. The full CDR3 protein reads CSVVEGATGNEQFF.

For this clone: The missing CDR3 end, 3 residues past where the read stops, is filled in from the germline J gene. The V call is TRBV7-9, the J call TRBJ1-1, with D possibly being TRBD1 (5 bases). The CDR3 extends over 14 amino acids. The germline gives CDR1 SEHNR, CDR2 FQNEAQ (reference sequence). Deletions cut 2 bases from V and 2 bases from J, with 9 bases between. Incomplete CDR3 DNA: TGTGCCAGCAGCTTATTAACAGGCAACACTGAA. This codes for CASSLLTGNTE. Given in full, the CDR3 is CASSLLTGNTEAFF.

As for this clone: The CDR3 is cut off 3 residues early in the read; its end comes from the germline J gene. The chain couples TRBV19 to TRBJ1-1; D unclear. The CDR3 is 12 residues long. From germline, CDR1 is LNHDA and CDR2 SQIVND (reference sequence). Trimming took off 4 bases at V and 1 base at J, with 4 bases between the two ends. The covered CDR3 bases are TGTGCCAGTAGTAACTGGAACACTGAA. It is translated as CASSNWNTE. The CDR3 in its entirety is CASSNWNTEAFF.

Many counts were recorded for this clone. The DNA ends 3 residues before the CDR3 does, and the rest of the CDR3 is filled in from the germline J gene. The V call is TRBV12-3 or TRBV12-4, the J call TRBJ2-1; no definite D call. This CDR3 comprises 11 residues. The V end was cut by 3 bases, the J end by 8 bases, with 5 bases between. The CDR3 loop is CASSLQYEQFF. Partial CDR3 DNA: TGTGCCAGCAGTTTGCAGTATGAG.

This clone was detected ten times or more. The read ends 3 residues shy of where the CDR3 ends; the end is completed using the germline J gene. This chain uses TRBV2 with TRBJ1-5; a possible D gene is TRBD1 (5 bases). Per germline, CDR1 SNHLY and CDR2 FYNNEI. Trimming stripped 5 bases from V and 3 bases from J, with 8 bases between. The CDR3 is 13 residues long. The CDR3 region is CASSRDYNQPQHF. The CDR3 DNA, read in part, is TGTGCCAGCAGTCGGGACTACAATCAGCCC.

This clone was seen repeatedly, ten times or more. The sequenced fragment ends 3 residues before the CDR3 boundary, so the rest is inferred from the germline J gene. J is TRBJ2-1 and V is TRBV5-1; possibly TRBD2 for D (5 bases). This CDR3 comprises 15 residues. Germline V gives CDR1 SGHRS, CDR2 YFSETQ. Trimming cost V 3 bases and J 5 bases, with 15 bases left between them. The sequenced part of the CDR3 DNA is TGCGCCAGCAGCTCGAGGGCCGGGGAAAACAATGAG. Protein product: CASSSRAGENNE. The entire CDR3 is CASSSRAGENNEQFF. The complete variable domain, with remaining parts taken from reference TRBV5-1 and TRBJ2-1, reads KAGVTQTPRYLIKTRGQQVTLSCSPISGHRSVSWYQQTPGQGLQFLFEYFSETQRNKGNFPGRFSGRQFSNSRSEMNVSTLELGDSALYLCASSSRAGENNEQFFGPGTRLTVL.

This clone has only a few counts. The read halts 3 residues ahead of the CDR3 end, with the missing end drawn from the germline J gene. This chain links TRBV19 with TRBJ2-5; TRBD2 matches 10 bases. CDR1 and CDR2 from the germline V gene are LNHDA and SQIVND (reference sequence). After removal of 4 bases from V and 6 bases from J, the junction contained 2 bases not matched to a gene. CDR3 length equals 13 residues. Incomplete CDR3 DNA: TGTGCCAGTAGTACGGGACTAGCGAAGACC. As protein: CASSTGLAKT. The full CDR3 is CASSTGLAKTQYF.

In this sample, this clone turned up many times. The read gets to within 3 residues of the CDR3 end, and the germline J gene fills in the rest. The rearrangement uses TRBV5-1 and TRBJ1-1; D call uncertain. The CDR3 has 14 residues. Looked up from germline, CDR1 is SGHRS and CDR2 is YFSETQ. V was cut by 0 bases and J by 7 bases, with 13 bases left in between. CDR3 protein: CASSLGDVRHEAFF. CDR3 DNA (partial): TGCGCCAGCAGCTTGGGTGATGTCAGGCATGAA.

This clone appeared a few times. With the read ending 3 residues before the CDR3 end, the germline J gene is used to fill in that end. The J gene is TRBJ2-3, the V gene TRBV6-1; 12 bases line up with TRBD2. This CDR3 is 15 amino acids long. Germline V gene data show CDR1 as MNHNS and CDR2 as SASEGT. The CDR3 bases that were read are TGTGCCAGCAGTGAACTAGCGGGAGGGCCGGAGACG. Residues: CASSELAGGPET. The complete CDR3 protein is CASSELAGGPETQYF.

The sample holds many counts of this clone. The read stops 3 residues short of the end of the CDR3; the missing end is completed from the germline J gene. The chain combines TRBV7-9 with TRBJ2-7, with D possibly matching TRBD1 (6 bases). The CDR3 consists of 14 residues. Trimming took off 5 bases at V and 2 bases at J, with 13 bases between the two ends. CDR1 is SEHNR and CDR2 is FQNEAQ in the germline V gene (reference sequence). The CDR3 sequence: CASSDRKNPYEQYF. CDR3 bases read: TGTGCCAGCAGCGACAGGAAGAATCCCTACGAG.

Of note for this clone: From the germline J gene comes the end of the CDR3, since the read stops 3 residues before it. The chain employs TRBV2 and TRBJ1-5, with D unresolved. V lost 11 bases to trimming and J lost 6 bases, with 14 bases between them. CDR1 SNHLY and CDR2 FYNNEI come from the germline V gene. The CDR3 has 12 residues. Partial CDR3 DNA: TGTGCCGGTCGCTCCGAGGGTCAGCCC. Translation: CAGRSEGQP. In full, the CDR3 reads CAGRSEGQPQHF.